This T cell receptor beta chain comes out of a study of T cell changes during pregnancy in multiple sclerosis. Germline values: CDR1 SGHNT, CDR2 YYREEE (reference sequence). The J segment lost 1 base and the V segment lost 3 bases, leaving 5 bases of the junction unmatched. This CDR3 has 17 amino acids. A word on this clone: This same CDR3 is encoded by further DNA sequences in the sample.

Profiled with immunoSEQ multiplex PCR; TCRdb holds only in-frame clones, not every one. The sample carries 100,000 or so clones, 85% to 95% recorded once. The gene calls are TRBV5-4 and TRBJ2-5; 14 bases match TRBD2. The specimen comprised peripheral blood, sampled in the second trimester of pregnancy. The TCR comes from a female donor with multiple sclerosis, enrolled in a pregnancy study. This CDR3 reads CASSWGLAGVFQETQYF. CDR3 DNA: TGTGCCAGCAGCTGGGGACTAGCGGGGGTATTCCAAGAGACCCAGTACTTC.